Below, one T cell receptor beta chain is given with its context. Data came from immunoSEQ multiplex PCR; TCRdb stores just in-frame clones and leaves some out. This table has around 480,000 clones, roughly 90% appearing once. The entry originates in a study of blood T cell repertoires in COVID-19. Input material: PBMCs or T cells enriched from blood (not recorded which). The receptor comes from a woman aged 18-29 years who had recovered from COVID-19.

CDR3 sequence (DNA): TGTGCCAGCAGCCGACGGGCTAGCGGGGGGACTCTCCAAGAGACCCAGTACTTC. This encodes CASSRRASGGTLQETQYF. The J gene is TRBJ2-5, the V gene TRBV7-8; 11 bases are a match to TRBD2. Germline assignment: CDR1 SGHVS and CDR2 FQNEAQ. The CDR3 has 18 amino acids. V shed 5 bases, J shed 1 base, and the junction held 12 bases outside the gene matches.